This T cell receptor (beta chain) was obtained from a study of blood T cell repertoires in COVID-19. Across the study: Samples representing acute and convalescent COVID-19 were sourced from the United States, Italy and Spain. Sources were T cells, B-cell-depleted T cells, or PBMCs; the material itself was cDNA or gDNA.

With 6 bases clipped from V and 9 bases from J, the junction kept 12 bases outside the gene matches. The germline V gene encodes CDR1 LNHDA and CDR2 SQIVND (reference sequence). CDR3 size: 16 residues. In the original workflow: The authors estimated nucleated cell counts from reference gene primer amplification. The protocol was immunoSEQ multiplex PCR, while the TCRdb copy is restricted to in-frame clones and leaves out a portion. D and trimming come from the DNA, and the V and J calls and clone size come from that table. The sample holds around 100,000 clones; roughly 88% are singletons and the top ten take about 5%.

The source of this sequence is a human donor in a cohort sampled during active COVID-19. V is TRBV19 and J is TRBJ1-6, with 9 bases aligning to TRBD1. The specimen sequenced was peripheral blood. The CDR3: CASRDHGGQGFSPLHF. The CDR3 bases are TGTGCCAGTAGAGACCACGGCGGACAGGGGTTTTCACCCCTCCACTTT.